This is a list of T cell receptor beta chains from one sample in a study of Graves' ophthalmopathy and Graves' hyperthyroidism. TCRdb re-called the multiplex PCR reads with MiXCR, one entry per CDR3 protein. The sample lists 560,000 or so distinct CDR3 sequences, roughly 40% occurring once. The sequenced material came from peripheral blood or thyroid tissue (not recorded which). These TCRs come from an adult man with Graves' hyperthyroidism. CDR3s include the opening cysteine and the closing phenylalanine or tryptophan. Each record gives: D gene, J gene, clone size, V gene, CDR3 DNA, CDR3 protein. D genes are given only for firm matches. Size is stated for part of the rows, as once, few or many counts, or as a class when the clone is expanded.

- | TRBJ2-1 | once | TRBV12-3/TRBV12-4 | TGTGCCAGCAGTTACACCTCACCCAGCGGAGAGCAGTTCTTC | CASSYTSPSGEQFF
- | TRBJ2-2 | - | TRBV24-1 | TGTGCCACCAGTGATTTAGCCACCCTAGGGTTGAACACCGGGGAGCTGTTTTTT | CATSDLATLGLNTGELFF
TRBD1 | TRBJ1-2 | - | TRBV20-1 | TGCAGTGCCACCAGTGATGGGATGACAGGGAATGGCGGCTACACCTTC | CSATSDGMTGNGGYTF
- | TRBJ1-6 | - | TRBV2 | TGTGCCAGCAGTGATTGGGGGGGTCCTAATTCACCCCTCCACTTT | CASSDWGGPNSPLHF
- | TRBJ1-4 | - | TRBV7-9 | TGTGCCAGCAGCTTTCGGTTAGCGGGGGGCAATGAAAAACTGTTTTTT | CASSFRLAGGNEKLFF
TRBD1 | TRBJ1-4 | - | TRBV10-3 | TGTGCCATCAGCGTGACAGGGGAGAAACTGTTTTTT | CAISVTGEKLFF
- | TRBJ2-7 | - | TRBV20-1 | TGCAGTGCTAGGACCCGGGCTCTAGATGAGCAGTACTTC | CSARTRALDEQYF
- | TRBJ1-3 | few | TRBV5-6 | TGTGCCAGCAGATTGACAGGCCCCTCTGGAAACACCATATATTTT | CASRLTGPSGNTIYF
TRBD1 | TRBJ1-2 | many | TRBV5-5 | TGTGCCAGCAGCTTATCCGGGACAGACGTTGGCTATGGCTACACCTTC | CASSLSGTDVGYGYTF
- | TRBJ1-2 | - | TRBV3-1 | TGTGCCAGCAGCCAAGATCTAGTTTTTAGGATGGACCGAAACTATGGCTACACCTTC | CASSQDLVFRMDRNYGYTF
- | TRBJ1-5 | few | TRBV28 | TGTGCCAGCAGTTGGGGCGGCACAGGGCCCCAGCATTTT | CASSWGGTGPQHF
- | TRBJ2-7 | - | TRBV6-6 | TGTGCCAGCCTTAGGGGTGGGTTTGATAGCTCCTACGAGCAGTACTTC | CASLRGGFDSSYEQYF
- | TRBJ1-3 | - | TRBV20-1 | TGCAGTGCTAGGGGGGTGGGAGGAAACACCATATACTTT | CSARGVGGNTIYF
- | TRBJ1-1 | many | TRBV12-3/TRBV12-4 | TGTGCCAGCAGTTCGATCGCGGCACCGAACACTGAAGCTTTCTTT | CASSSIAAPNTEAFF
TRBD2 | TRBJ2-7 | many | TRBV29-1 | TGCAGCGTCGGACTAGACTACGAGCAGTACTTC | CSVGLDYEQYF
- | TRBJ2-7 | many | TRBV12-3/TRBV12-4 | TGTGCCAGCAGTCCTTGGGACGAGCAGTACTTC | CASSPWDEQYF
- | TRBJ2-7 | - | TRBV19 | TGTGCCAGCCGTACGTCACCTGGAGGCTCCTACGAGCAGTACTTC | CASRTSPGGSYEQYF
TRBD1 | TRBJ2-5 | - | TRBV7-2 | TGTGCCAGCAGTCCGGGACAGGGAGAGTCCCAGTACTTC | CASSPGQGESQYF
TRBD1 | TRBJ1-1 | - | TRBV15 | TGTGCCACCAGCAGAACAGGGGGTATCACTGAAGCTTTCTTT | CATSRTGGITEAFF
TRBD1 | TRBJ1-2 | once | TRBV12-3/TRBV12-4 | TGTGCCAGCAGACTGCGGGGGACAGGGCGGGAAGGCTACACCTTC | CASRLRGTGREGYTF
- | TRBJ1-4 | medium-sized | TRBV29-1 | TGCAGCGCATCAGCAGGGGACGAAAAACTGTTTTTT | CSASAGDEKLFF
- | TRBJ2-2 | - | TRBV5-1 | TGCGCCAGCACCCCTAGGGCAGACGCGAACACCGGGGAGCTGTTTTTT | CASTPRADANTGELFF
TRBD1 | TRBJ1-2 | - | TRBV4-1 | TGCGCCAGCAGCCCTTTCGGCAGGGGGGGCTATGGCTACACCTTC | CASSPFGRGGYGYTF
- | TRBJ1-2 | many | TRBV14 | TGTGCCAGCAGCATTCACGGAGAGGACTATGGCTACACCTTC | CASSIHGEDYGYTF
- | TRBJ1-6 | - | TRBV10-3 | TGTGCCATCAGTCGACAGGCAGAGGGTAATTCACCCCTCCACTTT | CAISRQAEGNSPLHF
TRBD1 | TRBJ2-7 | many | TRBV7-9 | TGTGCCAGCAGCTCCCCGGGACAGGGGTACGAGCAGTACTTC | CASSSPGQGYEQYF
- | TRBJ2-5 | few | TRBV25-1 | TGTGCCAGCAGTGAGGAGGTTAGGGCGGAGACCCAGTACTTC | CASSEEVRAETQYF
- | TRBJ2-7 | few | TRBV4-1 | TGCGCCAGCAGCCAGATAGGGGGTGGCGAGCAGTACTTC | CASSQIGGGEQYF
TRBD1 | TRBJ1-5 | - | TRBV7-9 | TGTGCCAGCAGCCGGGACAGGGGGCCAAATAGCAATCAGCCCCAGCATTTT | CASSRDRGPNSNQPQHF
- | TRBJ1-2 | few | TRBV4-1 | TGCGCCAGCAGCCAAGGGGGCCAGGGTTCGGGCTATGGCTACACCTTC | CASSQGGQGSGYGYTF
TRBD2 | TRBJ2-7 | many | TRBV20-1 | TGCAGTGCTAGCCCGATTAGCGGGAGAGGGTCCTACGAGCAGTACTTC | CSASPISGRGSYEQYF
- | TRBJ1-1 | few | TRBV15 | TGTGCCACCGCCCATTCCCCCGTAGGGATGGGGACTGAAGCTTTCTTT | CATAHSPVGMGTEAFF
TRBD1 | TRBJ2-2 | - | TRBV10-2 | TGCGCCAGCAAGACAGGGCCCTACACCGGGGAGCTGTTTTTT | CASKTGPYTGELFF
- | TRBJ1-6 | - | TRBV27 | TGTGCCAGCAGTTTAGGGCCCCTCTCGGCAGATTCACCCCTCCACTTT | CASSLGPLSADSPLHF
- | TRBJ1-5 | many | TRBV19 | TGTGCCAGTAGTTCACAGGGCCTCCTCGGACAGCCCCAGCATTTT | CASSSQGLLGQPQHF
TRBD1 | TRBJ2-7 | few | TRBV29-1 | TGCAGCGTTGAAGGGGCCGGGATTGGACAGGCCTACGAGCAGTACTTC | CSVEGAGIGQAYEQYF
TRBD1 | TRBJ2-7 | once | TRBV7-9 | TGTGCCAGCTCACTAACAGGGGCGGCTGGATACAAGCAGTACTTC | CASSLTGAAGYKQYF
TRBD1 | TRBJ1-1 | many | TRBV6-1 | TGTGCCAGCAGTCAAAGGACAGGCGGAGAAGCTTTCTTT | CASSQRTGGEAFF
- | TRBJ2-7 | - | TRBV20-1 | TGCAGTGCTACCCCGACTAGTTCCTACGAGCAGTACTTC | CSATPTSSYEQYF
- | TRBJ2-7 | - | TRBV29-1 | TGCAGCGTCCTCGGGGGATATCAGGAGCAGTACTTC | CSVLGGYQEQYF
- | TRBJ2-3 | - | TRBV20-1 | TGCAGTGCCTTACACGGCGGGGCCATTAGCACAGATACGCAGTATTTT | CSALHGGAISTDTQYF
TRBD1 | TRBJ1-2 | - | TRBV29-1 | TGCAGCGCTGGGGACAGACGGAACTATGGCTACACCTTC | CSAGDRRNYGYTF
- | TRBJ1-5 | many | TRBV19 | TGTGCCAGTAGTCACCACCCGGGAAGCCAGGTACATCAGCCCCAGCATTTT | CASSHHPGSQVHQPQHF
TRBD2 | TRBJ2-7 | few | TRBV7-3 | TGTGCCAGCAGTCAAAGGCTGAGAGCGGGGGGCTCCTACGAGCAGTACTTC | CASSQRLRAGGSYEQYF
- | TRBJ1-2 | many | TRBV2 | TGTGCCAGCAGTGAAATGACAGAAAACTATGGCTACACCTTC | CASSEMTENYGYTF
TRBD2 | TRBJ2-7 | - | TRBV25-1 | TGTGCTAGAGATCTGTTGGGACTAGCGGGGGGGACCTACGAGCAGTACTTC | CARDLLGLAGGTYEQYF
TRBD1 | TRBJ1-5 | many | TRBV9 | TGTGCCAGCAGCTCGACAGGGGGAGGGTCGCCCCAGCATTTT | CASSSTGGGSPQHF
- | TRBJ1-2 | many | TRBV6-1 | TGTGCCAGCAGTGAATGGAATGGCTACACCTTC | CASSEWNGYTF
TRBD2 | TRBJ2-5 | many | TRBV20-1 | TGCAGTGCTAGAGATCAAGGACTAGCGGGGAGGACCCAGTACTTC | CSARDQGLAGRTQYF
- | TRBJ1-1 | many | TRBV6-1 | TGTGCCAGCAGAGGCCAGATGAACACTGAAGCTTTCTTT | CASRGQMNTEAFF
- | TRBJ1-1 | many | TRBV11-2 | TGTGCCAGCAGCCGCTTATTGGCGTTGGGGAGGACTGAAGCTTTCTTT | CASSRLLALGRTEAFF
- | TRBJ2-2 | many | TRBV18 | TGTGCCAGCAGTCGGGACACCGGGGAGCTGTTTTTT | CASSRDTGELFF
- | TRBJ2-5 | many | TRBV20-1 | TGCAGTGCTAGGCCACAGGGTACTATGTGGGAGACCCAGTACTTC | CSARPQGTMWETQYF
- | TRBJ2-7 | - | TRBV9 | TGTGCCAGCAGCGTAGGAGGCAGGGGATCGCGTGAGCAGTACTTC | CASSVGGRGSREQYF
TRBD1 | TRBJ2-7 | - | TRBV7-9 | TGTGCCAGCAGCTTCCGGGACAGGGGGTTTTCCTACGAGCAGTACTTC | CASSFRDRGFSYEQYF
TRBD1 | TRBJ2-2 | - | TRBV5-1 | TGCGCCAGCAGCGAAGGGACAGACGGGGAGCTGTTTTTT | CASSEGTDGELFF
- | TRBJ1-5 | - | TRBV7-9 | TGTGCCAGCAGCTTAAGTAGGGCCGATCAGCCCCAGCATTTT | CASSLSRADQPQHF
- | TRBJ2-2 | - | TRBV30 | TGTGCCTGGAGCCGCGGTGTAGGGACCGGGGAGCTGTTTTTT | CAWSRGVGTGELFF